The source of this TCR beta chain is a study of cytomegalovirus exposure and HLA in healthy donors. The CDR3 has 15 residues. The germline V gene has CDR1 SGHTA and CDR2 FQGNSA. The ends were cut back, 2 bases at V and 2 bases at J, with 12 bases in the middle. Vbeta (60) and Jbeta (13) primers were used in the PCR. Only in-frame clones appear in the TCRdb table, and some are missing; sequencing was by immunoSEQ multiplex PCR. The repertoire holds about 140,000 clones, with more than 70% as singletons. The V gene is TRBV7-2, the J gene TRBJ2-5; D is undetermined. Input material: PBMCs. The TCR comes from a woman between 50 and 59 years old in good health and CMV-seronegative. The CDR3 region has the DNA TGTGCCAGCAGCTTACTGGGCAGGTCACAAGAGACCCAGTACTTC. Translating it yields CASSLLGRSQETQYF.